This TCR beta chain was captured in a study of T cell responses to AZD1222 COVID-19 vaccine. The protocol was immunoSEQ multiplex PCR, while the TCRdb copy is restricted to in-frame clones and leaves out a portion. Found here are about 140,000 clones, under 95% of them singletons; the top ten hold roughly 7.5%. Germline CDR1 reads MRHNA; CDR2 reads SNTAGT. J gave up 2 bases and V 0 bases, and 0 bases lay outside the gene matches. This CDR3 region has 16 residues. Study-wide results and limits: A mostly white British donor set with more females was recruited, and clonal diversity was possibly underestimated. Unmutated regions of variants are reportedly targeted by nearly half of spike-specific TCRs. It was only after the peak T cell response that any repertoires were sampled. Baseline testing showed seropositivity in only six or seven AZD1222 recipients.

A word on this clone: Its antigen remains unidentified.

This receptor was obtained from an adult who received the MenACWY meningococcal vaccine as a control. Specimen: peripheral blood, collected 28 days after the second dose of the MenACWY control vaccine. The chain uses TRBV6-4 and TRBJ2-6, with TRBD1 identical over 8 bases. The CDR3 sequence is CASSDSTGAGANVLTF. For the CDR3, the DNA is TGTGCCAGCAGTGACTCGACAGGGGCTGGGGCCAACGTCCTGACTTTC.